This is a list of T cell receptor beta chains from one sample in a study of graft-versus-host responses after intestinal transplantation. Produced via immunoSEQ multiplex PCR; TCRdb's table is partial and in-frame only. The profile shows tens of thousands of clones, almost 95% of them singletons. Here the sequenced sample was PBMCs, taken roughly 260 days after intestinal transplant. These receptors were collected from a human patient who received an intestinal transplant, so some T cells may come from the graft donor. Each CDR3 is given with its conserved first and last residue. D genes are given only for firm matches.

d_gene	j_gene	v_gene	CDR3aa
.	TRBJ2-7	TRBV5-1	CASSLAGAGSYEQYF
TRBD2	TRBJ2-3	TRBV28	CASAGTTTDTQYF
.	TRBJ2-1	TRBV7-3	CASSFLGSHYNEQFF
TRBD2	TRBJ2-2	TRBV6-4	CASSGLAGANTGELFF
.	TRBJ2-1	TRBV28	CASTARTSYNEQFF
.	TRBJ2-7	TRBV5-1	CASSYGSLEQYF
TRBD2	TRBJ2-6	TRBV30	CAWRGGRTSGSGANVLTF
TRBD1	TRBJ2-3	TRBV18	CASSPPGTGASTDTQYF
.	TRBJ1-1	TRBV9	CASSDLQGMNTEAFF
.	TRBJ1-5	TRBV6-5	CASSGYSNQPQHF
.	TRBJ2-2	TRBV27	CASSLAPGAGTGELFF
TRBD2	TRBJ2-3	TRBV27	CASRQAGGWVTDTQYF
.	TRBJ2-4	TRBV27	CASSDRGERPGDIQYF
.	TRBJ2-6	TRBV19	CATEPDGFSGANVLTF
.	TRBJ1-5	TRBV5-7	CASCGCRTTLRNQPQHF